Described below is a single T cell receptor beta chain sequence and its context. The V and J ends lost 2 bases and 7 bases, in that order; junction bases with no gene match: 4. The CDR3 has 13 amino acids. Looked up from germline, CDR1 is SEHNR and CDR2 is FQNEAQ (reference sequence). The entry originates in a study of T cell responses to AZD1222 COVID-19 vaccine. Only in-frame clones appear in the TCRdb table, and some are missing; sequencing was by immunoSEQ multiplex PCR. The profile shows more than 95,000 clones, less than 95% of them singletons. Sequencing was performed on peripheral blood, taken on day 0 of AZD1222 vaccination. The sequence came from an adult in good health. J is TRBJ1-1 and V is TRBV7-9; 7 nucleotides align to TRBD1. The CDR3 here is CASSLSGQHEAFF. CDR3 coding DNA: TGTGCCAGCAGCTTATCGGGACAGCATGAAGCTTTCTTT.